The T cell receptor beta chain under discussion was sequenced for a study of T cell responses to AZD1222 COVID-19 vaccine. About this clone: The target antigen is unknown.

Whole-study findings and limits: Reportedly, close to half of spike-specific TCRs are directed against unmutated variant regions. White British donors predominated, females outnumbered males, and clonal diversity was possibly underestimated. Recipients of two AZD1222 doses showed rising Spike-specific TCR breadth and depth.

V shed 4 bases and J shed 0 bases, with 10 bases lying between them. This CDR3 comprises 15 residues. CDR1 and CDR2 from the germline V gene are MNHEY and SVGAGI. Profiled with immunoSEQ multiplex PCR; TCRdb holds only in-frame clones, not every one. Of some 190,000 clones in the sample, around 90% were seen once. This specimen consisted of peripheral blood, obtained on day 0 of AZD1222 vaccination. This TCR was sampled from an adult in good health. The chain carries TRBV6-5 and TRBJ1-5, with D possibly matching TRBD1 (5 bases). As DNA, the CDR3 is TGTGCCAGCAGTTCGACAGCGTATAGCAATCAGCCCCAGCATTTT. Its protein product is CASSSTAYSNQPQHF.